One sample yielded the 8 T cell receptor beta chains listed below, sequenced in a study of blood T cell repertoires in COVID-19. Method: immunoSEQ multiplex PCR; TCRdb's copy keeps in-frame clones and lacks some. The sample includes hundreds of thousands of clones, roughly 88% of them seen just once. The specimen was peripheral blood. The receptors were sampled from a human donor in a cohort sampled during active COVID-19.

V is TRBV6-2 or TRBV6-3 and J is TRBJ2-7; a weak D match, TRBD1 (6 bases). The V end was cut by 6 bases, the J end by 5 bases, with 20 bases between. Germline CDR1 and CDR2: MNHEY and SVGEGT. CDR3 size: 15 residues. DNA for the CDR3: TGTGCCAGCAGCTATGTCCGATACAGGGACCACGAGCAGTACTTC. Protein sequence: CASSYVRYRDHEQYF.

V usage is TRBV3-1 (or the pseudogene TRBV3-2) and J usage is TRBJ1-2, with TRBD1 identical over 9 bases. The germline gives CDR1 LGHDT, CDR2 YNNKEL (reference sequence). The junction had 5 bases not matched to a gene; V was cut back by 4 bases and J by 8 bases. The CDR3 contains 13 residues. CDR3 region: CASSRTGEGGYTF. CDR3 in DNA: TGTGCCAGCAGCCGGACAGGGGAAGGCGGCTACACCTTC.

The J gene is TRBJ1-6, the V gene TRBV25-1; TRBD1 agrees at 10 bases. V shed 3 bases and J 10 bases; nucleotides not matched to a gene: 9. Germline CDR1 reads MGHDK; CDR2 reads SYGVNS. This CDR3 spans 16 amino acids. The CDR3 sequence: CASSERPGQGSSPLHF. CDR3 DNA: TGTGCCAGCAGTGAGCGCCCGGGACAGGGGAGCTCACCCCTCCACTTT.

The rearrangement links TRBV5-1 to TRBJ1-6, with D possibly matching TRBD1 (5 bases). This CDR3 contains 15 residues. The germline V and J ends were trimmed by 5 bases and 5 bases, with 14 bases remaining between them. Germline V gives CDR1 SGHRS, CDR2 YFSETQ. The DNA for the CDR3 is TGCGCCAGCAGAACTAAACAGGAAAATAATTCACCCCTCCACTTT. Translated: CASRTKQENNSPLHF.

CDR3 in DNA: TGTGCCTGGAGTCCCTTTGTGGGCAGGAACACTGAAGCTTTCTTT. As protein: CAWSPFVGRNTEAFF. This chain joins TRBV30 and TRBJ1-1; no reliable D call. This CDR3 contains 15 residues. From germline, CDR1 is GTSNPN and CDR2 SVGIG (reference sequence). The V end lost 2 bases, the J end lost 1 base, and 14 bases lay between the germline ends.

V is TRBV5-8 and J is TRBJ1-2; 7 nucleotides line up with TRBD1. V gave up 1 base and J gave up 5 bases; unmatched junction bases: 11. Per germline, CDR1 SGHTS and CDR2 YDEGEE. This CDR3 spans 16 amino acids. The CDR3 region has the DNA TGTGCCAGCAGCTTGACCGAAGGGGACAGTCTTTATGGCTACACCTTC. Residues: CASSLTEGDSLYGYTF. The full variable domain, rest sourced from reference TRBV5-8 and TRBJ1-2, is EAGVTQSPTHLIKTRGQQATLRCSPISGHTSVYWYQQALGLGLQFLLWYDEGEERNRGNFPPRFSGRQFPNYSSELNVNALELEDSALYLCASSLTEGDSLYGYTFGSGTRLTVV.

This clone was recorded only once. This CDR3 is CAGQTLYGYTF. The CDR3, as DNA: TGTGCAGGACAGACTCTCTATGGCTACACCTTC. The V call is TRBV28, the J call TRBJ1-2; D perhaps matches TRBD1 (6 bases). Germline CDR1 MDHEN, CDR2 SYDVKM. The CDR3 extends over 11 amino acids.

On this clone: Other DNA sequences from this sample encode an identical CDR3 as well. The genes are TRBV27 and TRBJ2-3, with TRBD2 matching 15 bases. CDR3 size: 17 residues. V trimming: 4 bases; J trimming: 3 bases; junction bases outside the gene matches: 5. Germline V gene sequence: CDR1 MNHEY, CDR2 SMNVEV (reference sequence). CDR3 loop: CASSSFGTSGRTDTQYF. DNA for the CDR3: TGTGCCAGCAGTTCCTTCGGGACTAGCGGGAGGACAGATACGCAGTATTTT.